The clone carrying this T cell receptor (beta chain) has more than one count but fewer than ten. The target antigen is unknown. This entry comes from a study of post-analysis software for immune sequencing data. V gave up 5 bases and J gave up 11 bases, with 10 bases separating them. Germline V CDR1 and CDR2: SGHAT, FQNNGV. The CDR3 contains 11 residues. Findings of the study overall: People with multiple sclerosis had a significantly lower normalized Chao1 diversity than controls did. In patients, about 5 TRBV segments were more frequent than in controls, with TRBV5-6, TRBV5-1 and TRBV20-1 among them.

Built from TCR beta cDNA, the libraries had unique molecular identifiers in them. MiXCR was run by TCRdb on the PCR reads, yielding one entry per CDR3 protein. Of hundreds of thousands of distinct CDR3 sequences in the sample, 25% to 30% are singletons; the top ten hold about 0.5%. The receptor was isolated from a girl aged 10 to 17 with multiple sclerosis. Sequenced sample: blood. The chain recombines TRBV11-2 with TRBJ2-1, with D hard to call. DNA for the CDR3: TGTGCCAGCAGCACAAGGACGCAGCAGTTCTTC. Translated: CASSTRTQQFF.